The entry that follows covers one T cell receptor beta chain sequence. Measured with immunoSEQ multiplex PCR; TCRdb has only the in-frame clones, and not every one. The table lists approximately 19,000 clones, approximately 85% of them singletons, with 62% in the top ten. The source of the sample is a study of OX40 agonist ivuxolimab in advanced cancers. Background on the study: Enrolled patients in dose escalation had cancers that were hepatocellular carcinoma, melanoma, renal cell or head and neck cancer. Averaging 60 years in age, with a range of about 23 to 79, the cohort was more than 75% male.

V gave up 6 bases and J gave up 5 bases, with 17 bases separating them. CDR1 and CDR2 (germline): SNHLY, FYNNEI. CDR3 length equals 14 residues. This sequence originates from an adult with an advanced solid tumor such as melanoma, head and neck, liver or kidney cancer. Sample: CD4+ or CD8+ T cells sorted from blood, taken in a trial of the OX40 agonist ivuxolimab. The genes are TRBV2 and TRBJ2-7; D possibly corresponds to TRBD2 (7 bases). The CDR3 nucleotides read TGTGCCAGCAGGGGCTTGCAGGGGAGGGACGAGCAGTACTTC. It translates to CASRGLQGRDEQYF.